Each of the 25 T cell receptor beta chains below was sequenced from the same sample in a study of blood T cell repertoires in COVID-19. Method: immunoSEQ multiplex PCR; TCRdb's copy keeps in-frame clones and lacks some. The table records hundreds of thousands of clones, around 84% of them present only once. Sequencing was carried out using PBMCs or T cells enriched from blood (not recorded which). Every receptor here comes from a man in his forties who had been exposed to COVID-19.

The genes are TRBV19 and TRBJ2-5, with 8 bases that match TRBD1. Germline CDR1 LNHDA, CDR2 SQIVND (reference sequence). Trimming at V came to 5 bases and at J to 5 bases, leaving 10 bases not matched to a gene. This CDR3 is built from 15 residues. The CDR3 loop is CASSLGTGLLETQYF. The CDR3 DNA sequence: TGTGCCAGTAGTCTCGGGACAGGCCTATTGGAGACCCAGTACTTC.

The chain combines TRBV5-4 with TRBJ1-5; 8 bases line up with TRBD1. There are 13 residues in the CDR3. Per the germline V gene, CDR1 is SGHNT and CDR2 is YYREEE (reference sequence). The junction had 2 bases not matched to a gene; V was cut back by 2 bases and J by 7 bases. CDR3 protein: CASSFDRGQPQHF. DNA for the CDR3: TGTGCCAGCAGCTTCGACAGGGGCCAGCCCCAGCATTTT.

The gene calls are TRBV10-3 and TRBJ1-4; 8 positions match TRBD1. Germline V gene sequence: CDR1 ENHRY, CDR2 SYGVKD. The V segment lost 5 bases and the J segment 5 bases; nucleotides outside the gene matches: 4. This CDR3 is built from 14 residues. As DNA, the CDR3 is TGTGCCATCAGTACAGGGGGGGTAAATGAAAAACTGTTTTTT. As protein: CAISTGGVNEKLFF.

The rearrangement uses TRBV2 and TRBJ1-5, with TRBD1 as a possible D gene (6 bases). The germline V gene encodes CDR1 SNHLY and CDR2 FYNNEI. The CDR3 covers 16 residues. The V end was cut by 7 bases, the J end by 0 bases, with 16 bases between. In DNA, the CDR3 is TGTGCCAGCACTCAAGGGGGGGCAGTTAGCAATCAGCCCCAGCATTTT. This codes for CASTQGGAVSNQPQHF.

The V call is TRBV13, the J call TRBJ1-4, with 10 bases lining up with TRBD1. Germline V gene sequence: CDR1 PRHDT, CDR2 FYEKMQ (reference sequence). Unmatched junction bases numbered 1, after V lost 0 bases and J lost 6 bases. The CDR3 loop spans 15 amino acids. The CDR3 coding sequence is TGTGCCAGCAGCTTAGGGGGACAGGGGTATGAAAAACTGTTTTTT. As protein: CASSLGGQGYEKLFF.

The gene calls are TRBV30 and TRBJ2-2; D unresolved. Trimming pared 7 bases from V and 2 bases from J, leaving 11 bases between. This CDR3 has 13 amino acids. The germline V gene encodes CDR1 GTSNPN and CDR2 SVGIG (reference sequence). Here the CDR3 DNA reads TGTGCCTATACGGCGGAAAACACCGGGGAGCTGTTTTTT. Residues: CAYTAENTGELFF. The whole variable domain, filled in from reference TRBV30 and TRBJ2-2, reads SQTIHQWPATLVQPVGSPLSLECTVEGTSNPNLYWYRQAAGRGLQLLFYSVGIGQISSEVPQNLSASRPQDRQFILSSKKLLLSDSGFYLCAYTAENTGELFFGEGSRLTVL.

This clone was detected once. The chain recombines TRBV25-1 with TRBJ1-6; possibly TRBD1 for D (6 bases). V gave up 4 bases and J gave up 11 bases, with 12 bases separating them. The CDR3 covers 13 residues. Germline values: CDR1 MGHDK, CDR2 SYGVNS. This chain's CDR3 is CASSGGPGTPLHF. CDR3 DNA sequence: TGTGCCAGCAGTGGGGGGCCAGGTACACCCCTCCACTTT.

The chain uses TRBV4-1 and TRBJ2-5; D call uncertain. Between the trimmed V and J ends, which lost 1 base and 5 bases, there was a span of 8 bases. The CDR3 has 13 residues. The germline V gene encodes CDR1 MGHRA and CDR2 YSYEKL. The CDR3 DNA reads TGCGCCAGCAGCCAAGTAGATATCGAGACCCAGTACTTC. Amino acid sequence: CASSQVDIETQYF.

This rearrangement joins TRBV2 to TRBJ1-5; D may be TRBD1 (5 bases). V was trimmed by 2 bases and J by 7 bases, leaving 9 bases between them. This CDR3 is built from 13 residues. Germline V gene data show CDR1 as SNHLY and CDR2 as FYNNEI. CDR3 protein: CASSEYGGQPQHF. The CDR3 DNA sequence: TGTGCCAGCAGTGAATACGGGGGACAGCCCCAGCATTTT.

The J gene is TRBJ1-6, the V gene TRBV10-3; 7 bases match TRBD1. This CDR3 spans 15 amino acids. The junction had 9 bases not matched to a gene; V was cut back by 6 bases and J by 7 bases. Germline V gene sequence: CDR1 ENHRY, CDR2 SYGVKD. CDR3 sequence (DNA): TGTGCCATCAGCGATGAACAGGGGATAAATTCACCCCTCCACTTT. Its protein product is CAISDEQGINSPLHF.

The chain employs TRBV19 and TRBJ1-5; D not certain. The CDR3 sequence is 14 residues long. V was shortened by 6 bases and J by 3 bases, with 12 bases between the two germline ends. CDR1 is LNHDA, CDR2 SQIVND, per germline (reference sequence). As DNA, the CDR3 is TGTGCCAGTAGAAACGAGGGTTTCAATCAGCCCCAGCATTTT. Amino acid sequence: CASRNEGFNQPQHF.

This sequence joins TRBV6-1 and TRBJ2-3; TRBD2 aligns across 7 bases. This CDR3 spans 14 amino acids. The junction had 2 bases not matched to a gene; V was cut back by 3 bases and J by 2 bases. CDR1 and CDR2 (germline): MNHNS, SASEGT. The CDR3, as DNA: TGTGCCAGCAGTGAGGGACTAATCACAGATACGCAGTATTTT. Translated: CASSEGLITDTQYF.

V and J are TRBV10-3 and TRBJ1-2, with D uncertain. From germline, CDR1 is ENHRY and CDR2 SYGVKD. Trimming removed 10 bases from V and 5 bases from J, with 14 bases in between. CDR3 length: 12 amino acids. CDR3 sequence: CATSTGLYGYTF. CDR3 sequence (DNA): TGTGCCACCTCTACGGGATTATATGGCTACACCTTC.

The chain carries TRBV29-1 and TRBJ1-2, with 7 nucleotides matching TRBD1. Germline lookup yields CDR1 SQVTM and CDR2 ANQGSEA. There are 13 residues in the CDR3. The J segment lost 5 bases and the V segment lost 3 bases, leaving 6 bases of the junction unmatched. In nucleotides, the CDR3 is TGCAGCGTTGAGCGGGCGACAGGGTATGGCTACACCTTC. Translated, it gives CSVERATGYGYTF.

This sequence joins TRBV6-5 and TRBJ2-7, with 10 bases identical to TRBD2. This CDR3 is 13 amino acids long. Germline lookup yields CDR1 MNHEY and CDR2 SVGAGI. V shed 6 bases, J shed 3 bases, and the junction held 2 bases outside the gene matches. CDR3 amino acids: CASSGTSVYEQYF. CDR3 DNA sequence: TGTGCCAGCAGCGGGACTAGCGTCTACGAGCAGTACTTC.

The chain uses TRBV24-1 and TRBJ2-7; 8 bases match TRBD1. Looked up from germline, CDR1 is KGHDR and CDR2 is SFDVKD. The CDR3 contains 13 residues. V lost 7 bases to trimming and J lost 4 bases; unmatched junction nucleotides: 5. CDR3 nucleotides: TGTGCCACCAGGAAGACAGGGGAATACGAGCAGTACTTC. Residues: CATRKTGEYEQYF.

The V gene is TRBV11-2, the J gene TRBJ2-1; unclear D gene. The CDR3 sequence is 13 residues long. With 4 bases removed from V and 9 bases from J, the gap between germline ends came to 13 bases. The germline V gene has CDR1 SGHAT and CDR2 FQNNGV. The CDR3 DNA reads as TGTGCCAGCAGCTCCATCCCCACGGGTGAGCAGTTCTTC. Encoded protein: CASSSIPTGEQFF.

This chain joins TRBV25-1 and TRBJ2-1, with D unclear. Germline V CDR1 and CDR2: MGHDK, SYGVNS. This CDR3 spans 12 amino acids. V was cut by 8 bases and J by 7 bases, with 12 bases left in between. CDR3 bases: TGTGCCAGCGGAACCTTACTAAATGAGCAGTTCTTC. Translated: CASGTLLNEQFF.

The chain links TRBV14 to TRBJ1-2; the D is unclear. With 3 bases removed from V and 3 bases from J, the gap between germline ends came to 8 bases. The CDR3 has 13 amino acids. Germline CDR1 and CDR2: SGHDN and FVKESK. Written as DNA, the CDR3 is TGTGCCAGCAGCCACCGGCAGGACTATGGCTACACCTTC. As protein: CASSHRQDYGYTF.

CDR3 nucleotides: TGTGCCAGTAGTGTCCGGAGGGGGAACACTGAAGCTTTCTTT. Protein product: CASSVRRGNTEAFF. The gene calls are TRBV19 and TRBJ1-1, with D maybe TRBD1 (5 bases). V lost 5 bases and J 1 base, leaving 11 bases between the germline ends. This CDR3 region has 14 residues. Germline V gene sequence: CDR1 LNHDA, CDR2 SQIVND (reference sequence).

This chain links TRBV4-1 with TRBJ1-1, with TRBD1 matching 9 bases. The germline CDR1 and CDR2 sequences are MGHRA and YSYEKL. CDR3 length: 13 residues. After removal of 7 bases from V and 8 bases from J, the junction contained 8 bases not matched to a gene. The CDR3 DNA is TGCGCCAGCAATTACAGGGGGCTGGGGGAAGCTTTCTTT. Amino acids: CASNYRGLGEAFF.

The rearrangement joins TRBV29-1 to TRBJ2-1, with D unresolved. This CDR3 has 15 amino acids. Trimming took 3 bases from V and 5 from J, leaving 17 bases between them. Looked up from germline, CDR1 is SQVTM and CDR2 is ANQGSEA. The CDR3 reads CSVDTVFSPNNEQFF. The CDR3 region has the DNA TGCAGCGTTGATACGGTGTTTAGTCCCAACAATGAGCAGTTCTTC.

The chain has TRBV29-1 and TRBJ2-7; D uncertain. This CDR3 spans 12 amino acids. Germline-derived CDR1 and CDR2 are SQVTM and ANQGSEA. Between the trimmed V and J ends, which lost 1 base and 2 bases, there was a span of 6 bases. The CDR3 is CSVEGGPYEQYF. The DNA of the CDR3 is TGCAGCGTTGAAGGAGGCCCCTACGAGCAGTACTTC.

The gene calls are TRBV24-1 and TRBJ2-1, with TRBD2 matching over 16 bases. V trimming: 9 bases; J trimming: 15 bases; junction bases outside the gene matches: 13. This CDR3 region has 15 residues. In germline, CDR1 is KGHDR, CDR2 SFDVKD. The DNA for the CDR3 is TGTGCCACCTCGGACGGGACTAGCGGGAGGGAGGAGTGGTTCTTC. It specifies CATSDGTSGREEWFF.

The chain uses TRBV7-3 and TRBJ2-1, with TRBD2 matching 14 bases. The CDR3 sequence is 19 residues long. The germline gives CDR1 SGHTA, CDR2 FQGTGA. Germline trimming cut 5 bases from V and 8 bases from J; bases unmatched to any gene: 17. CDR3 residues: CASSQRLAGGSPPLDEQFF. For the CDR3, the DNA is TGTGCCAGCAGCCAACGACTAGCGGGAGGGTCCCCACCTTTGGATGAGCAGTTCTTC.